One and the same sample provided the 27 T cell receptor beta chains below, sequenced in a study of CDR3 diversity in severe acne. TCRdb recomputed calls from the PCR reads with MiXCR, one row per CDR3 protein. The table shows approximately 97,000 distinct CDR3 sequences, with about half occurring only once. The sequenced material came from blood. These TCRs come from a male donor with acne.

This clonotype was seen at least ten times. The chain recombines TRBV6-5 with TRBJ2-5; 8 nucleotides align to TRBD2. The CDR3 spans 14 residues. Germline loops: CDR1 MNHEY, CDR2 SVGAGI. V lost 5 bases to trimming and J lost 0 bases; unmatched junction nucleotides: 2. The CDR3 loop reads CASSKRGHQETQYF. The CDR3 bases are TGTGCCAGCAGTAAGCGGGGGCACCAAGAGACCCAGTACTTC.

This clonotype was seen a handful of times. V gene TRBV3-1 combines with J gene TRBJ2-7, with a tentative D call TRBD1 (5 bases). The CDR3 is made up of 14 amino acids. Looked up from germline, CDR1 is LGHDT and CDR2 is YNNKEL (reference sequence). The V gene lost 6 bases and the J gene lost 2 bases, with 14 bases spanning the gap. Here the CDR3 reads CASSNQDTAYEQYV. DNA of the CDR3: TGTGCCAGCAGTAACCAGGACACAGCCTACGAGCAGTACGTC.

V usage is TRBV27 and J usage is TRBJ2-7; 7 bases map to TRBD1. The V gene end was trimmed by 5 bases and the J gene end by 7 bases; junction bases not matched to a gene: 17. The CDR3 consists of 16 residues. Germline-derived CDR1 and CDR2 are MNHEY and SMNVEV (reference sequence). The CDR3: CASSDLRDSPTGEQYF. The CDR3 region has the DNA TGTGCCAGCAGTGATCTAAGGGACAGCCCTACGGGGGAGCAGTACTTC.

Turning to this clonotype: A much larger clone sits a single nucleotide away, making a read error possible. V gene TRBV2 combines with J gene TRBJ2-1, with D maybe TRBD2 (6 bases). This CDR3 region has 14 residues. Per germline, CDR1 SNHLY and CDR2 FYNNEI. The V and J ends lost 11 bases and 0 bases respectively, with 14 bases between them. This CDR3 reads CACQPGLSYNEQFF. The CDR3, as DNA: TGTGCCTGTCAGCCGGGACTCTCCTACAATGAGCAGTTCTTC.

The rearrangement uses TRBV2 and TRBJ1-6; no reliable D call. This CDR3 has 12 amino acids. V gave up 1 base and J gave up 10 bases, with 5 bases separating them. The germline V gene has CDR1 SNHLY and CDR2 FYNNEI. CDR3 residues: CASSEVGSPLHF. For the CDR3, the DNA is TGTGCCAGCAGTGAAGTTGGATCACCCCTCCACTTT.

The chain uses TRBV4-1 and TRBJ1-3, with no clear D. Between the trimmed V and J ends, which lost 3 bases and 0 bases, there was a span of 9 bases. Germline CDR1 and CDR2: MGHRA and YSYEKL. The CDR3 sequence is 15 residues long. The CDR3 is CASSHWTASGNTIYF. The CDR3 nucleotides read TGCGCCAGCAGCCACTGGACTGCCTCTGGAAACACCATATATTTT.

This clonotype is medium-sized within its sample. This sequence joins TRBV24-1 and TRBJ2-3, with 10 bases fitting TRBD1. The CDR3 is 17 residues long. The junction had 9 bases not matched to a gene; V was cut back by 5 bases and J by 2 bases. Germline lookup yields CDR1 KGHDR and CDR2 SFDVKD. The CDR3 region has the DNA TGTGCCACCAGTGCCCTGGAGGGGACAGGGGACACAGATACGCAGTATTTT. Its protein product is CATSALEGTGDTDTQYF.

There are a few counts of this clonotype. The chain recombines TRBV29-1 with TRBJ1-1; D perhaps matches TRBD1 (5 bases). The CDR3 sequence is 12 residues long. Trimming took 7 bases from V and 3 from J, leaving 12 bases between them. Germline V lookup: CDR1 SQVTM, CDR2 ANQGSEA. CDR3 loop: CSAAGGDTEAFF. CDR3 coding DNA: TGCAGCGCGGCGGGAGGGGACACTGAAGCTTTCTTT.

As for this clonotype: A read error is possible here, since a much larger clone lies one base away. The missing conserved phenylalanine or tryptophan at the end of this CDR3 makes a read error likely. This chain uses TRBV6-5 with TRBJ2-2; no clear D gene. The germline V gene encodes CDR1 MNHEY and CDR2 SVGAGI. CDR3 size: 13 residues. Deletions cut 7 bases from V and 2 bases from J, with 8 bases between. The CDR3 sequence: CASNDINTGELFL. The CDR3 DNA sequence: TGTGCCAGCAATGACATAAACACCGGGGAGCTGTTTCTT.

The chain couples TRBV4-1 to TRBJ2-7, with D possibly being TRBD1 or TRBD2 (5 bases each). The CDR3 loop spans 12 amino acids. V dropped 3 bases and J dropped 12 bases, with 15 bases sitting between them. Germline V gene sequence: CDR1 MGHRA, CDR2 YSYEKL. The CDR3 DNA reads as TGCGCCAGCAGCCAGGGGGACGGCGGCTTGTACTTC. It yields the protein CASSQGDGGLYF.

A note on this clonotype: Being one base from a much bigger clone, this may be a read error. This chain connects TRBV12-3 or TRBV12-4 to TRBJ1-5, with D hard to call. The CDR3 is made up of 13 amino acids. CDR3 bases: TGTGCCAGCGGTTTATGGGAGAATCAGCCCCAGCATTTT. Protein product: CASGLWENQPQHF.

This clonotype was detected once. The chain links TRBV6-1 to TRBJ2-7, with 11 bases matching TRBD2. Germline assignment: CDR1 MNHNS and CDR2 SASEGT. This CDR3 comprises 17 residues. Germline trimming cut 5 bases from V and 5 bases from J; bases unmatched to any gene: 14. The CDR3 nucleotides are TGTGCCAGCAGTTACCCCGGACTAGCGGGCCAACCGGACGAGCAGTACTTC. It is translated as CASSYPGLAGQPDEQYF.

This rearrangement joins TRBV20-1 to TRBJ2-5; no firm D call. V gave up 3 bases and J gave up 0 bases, with 8 bases separating them. CDR3 length: 13 residues. CDR1 is DFQATT and CDR2 is SNEGSKA in the germline V gene (reference sequence). CDR3 bases: TGCAGTGCTAGCGGGCAAAACCAAGAGACCCAGTACTTC. Its protein product is CSASGQNQETQYF.

This chain uses TRBV12-3 or TRBV12-4 with TRBJ2-1; 7 positions agree with TRBD2. This CDR3 has 14 amino acids. Trimming removed 5 bases from V and 7 bases from J; junction bases left unmatched: 8. CDR3 nucleotide sequence: TGTGCCAGCAGTCGGGCGGGAGCTTGGAATGAGCAGTTCTTC. Residues: CASSRAGAWNEQFF.

Only a few counts were recorded for this clonotype. The rearrangement links TRBV6-2 or TRBV6-3 to TRBJ2-5, with a tentative D call TRBD2 (6 bases). This CDR3 comprises 14 residues. V was trimmed by 8 bases and J by 5 bases, leaving 18 bases between them. The germline V gene has CDR1 MNHEY and CDR2 SVGEGT. This CDR3 is CASHYGGDAETQYF. CDR3 in DNA: TGTGCCAGCCATTACGGGGGAGACGCGGAGACCCAGTACTTC.

V usage is TRBV11-1 and J usage is TRBJ1-5, with D hard to call. Per the germline V gene, CDR1 is SGHAT and CDR2 is FQDESV (reference sequence). V lost 1 base to trimming and J lost 7 bases, with 14 bases between them. The CDR3 spans 15 residues. CDR3 amino acids: CASSLGVSGRQPQHF. The CDR3, as DNA: TGTGCCAGCAGCTTAGGGGTATCTGGGAGGCAGCCCCAGCATTTT.

This chain joins TRBV7-9 and TRBJ2-1, with 10 bases aligning to TRBD2. Germline-derived CDR1 and CDR2 are SEHNR and FQNEAQ (reference sequence). The V segment lost 5 bases and the J segment 7 bases; nucleotides outside the gene matches: 11. CDR3 length: 16 residues. The CDR3 sequence: CASSVSSGRAINEQFF. In DNA form, the CDR3 reads TGTGCCAGCAGCGTTTCGAGCGGGAGGGCCATTAATGAGCAGTTCTTC.

This clonotype was counted only a few times. The chain joins TRBV24-1 to TRBJ2-6; TRBD2 is a possible D gene (5 bases). The CDR3 loop spans 17 amino acids. Trimming pared 5 bases from V and 4 bases from J, leaving 17 bases between. CDR1 KGHDR and CDR2 SFDVKD come from the germline V gene. The CDR3 reads CATSARGSLEGANVLTF. The CDR3 nucleotides are TGTGCCACCAGTGCCCGCGGGTCCTTGGAGGGGGCCAACGTCCTGACTTTC.

This clonotype was detected once. V usage is TRBV6-6 and J usage is TRBJ2-5, with no clear D. The closer fit of TRBJ2-7 to the DNA end suggests the J call may be wrong. Germline loops: CDR1 MNHNY, CDR2 SVGAGI (reference sequence). The CDR3 contains 12 residues. The CDR3 protein is CASSSRNPEQYF. Here the CDR3 DNA reads TGTGCCAGCAGCTCCCGTAACCCCGAGCAGTACTTC.

The V and J genes are TRBV10-1 and TRBJ1-1; D is uncertain. V was shortened by 3 bases and J by 11 bases, with 10 bases between the two germline ends. The CDR3 is made up of 11 amino acids. CDR1 is WNHNN, CDR2 SYGVQD, per germline (reference sequence). This chain's CDR3 is CASSDDTAAFF. The CDR3 DNA is TGCGCCAGCAGTGATGACACTGCCGCTTTCTTT.

In the case of this clonotype: Given a much more abundant clone one base away, this may be a read error. The chain links TRBV19 to TRBJ1-1; D unresolved. The CDR3 runs to 12 residues. The germline CDR1 and CDR2 sequences are LNHDA and SQIVND (reference sequence). Between the trimmed V and J ends, which lost 8 bases and 1 base, there was a span of 8 bases. CDR3: CASQAGNTEAFF. The DNA of the CDR3 is TGTGCCAGTCAGGCAGGGAACACTGAAGCTTTCTTT.

The chain recombines TRBV7-9 with TRBJ1-2, with TRBD1 matching 7 bases. This CDR3 is built from 15 residues. J gave up 4 bases and V 2 bases, and 7 bases lay outside the gene matches. The germline gives CDR1 SEHNR, CDR2 FQNEAQ (reference sequence). Written as DNA, the CDR3 is TGTGCCAGCAGCTTAACCGACAGGGTATCCTATGGCTACACCTTC. It is translated as CASSLTDRVSYGYTF.

Only one count was recorded for this clonotype. V usage is TRBV25-1 and J usage is TRBJ2-5; D is uncertain. CDR1 and CDR2 (germline): MGHDK, SYGVNS. The CDR3 is 16 residues long. V lost 6 bases and J 3 bases, leaving 20 bases between the germline ends. CDR3 residues: CASSLVGTGPKETQYF. CDR3 in DNA: TGTGCCAGCAGCTTAGTTGGTACCGGGCCAAAAGAGACCCAGTACTTC.

Notes on this clonotype: At one end, the junction sequence differs from germline, possibly due to a read error. V usage is TRBV29-1 and J usage is TRBJ2-2; weak D call: TRBD2 (5 bases). In germline, CDR1 is SQVTM, CDR2 ANQGSEA. This CDR3 spans 13 amino acids. The CDR3: CSVEGSYTGELVF. As DNA, the CDR3 is TGCAGCGTTGAAGGATCTTACACCGGGGAGCTGGTTTTT.

This clonotype was seen once. This sequence joins TRBV29-1 and TRBJ2-2, with D unresolved. The germline V and J ends were trimmed by 6 bases and 4 bases, with 9 bases remaining between them. The CDR3 is 12 amino acids. The germline CDR1 and CDR2 sequences are SQVTM and ANQGSEA. The CDR3 DNA reads TGCAGCGTGCCGACTGGCACCGGGGAGCTGTTTTTT. This sequence encodes CSVPTGTGELFF.

The V gene is TRBV20-1, the J gene TRBJ2-2, with 8 bases aligning to TRBD2. V shed 1 base, J shed 7 bases, and the junction held 8 bases outside the gene matches. The CDR3 loop spans 15 amino acids. The germline V gene encodes CDR1 DFQATT and CDR2 SNEGSKA (reference sequence). The CDR3 region has the DNA TGCAGTGCTAGAGTCGTCGGGACTAGTGGCGGGGAGCTGTTTTTT. Its translation: CSARVVGTSGGELFF.

V is TRBV20-1 and J is TRBJ2-6; 8 nucleotides line up with TRBD1. Per germline, CDR1 DFQATT and CDR2 SNEGSKA (reference sequence). Trimming cost V 6 bases and J 0 bases; bases outside gene matches: 13. The CDR3 contains 18 residues. The CDR3 region is CSADAPLDRVSGANVLTF. CDR3 nucleotide sequence: TGCAGTGCCGACGCACCGCTGGACAGGGTCTCTGGGGCCAACGTCCTGACTTTC.